This is a list of T cell receptor beta chains from one sample in a study of blood T cell repertoires in COVID-19. Produced via immunoSEQ multiplex PCR; TCRdb's table is partial and in-frame only. The data contain roughly 250,000 clones, about 88% of them seen just once; the ten biggest clones take up roughly 4%. The sequenced sample consisted of peripheral blood. All receptors derive from a man aged 55 to 70 who had recovered from COVID-19. The CDR3 runs from the conserved cysteine through the conserved F or W. The order of the fields is J gene, V gene, CDR3 protein.

j_call: TRBJ2-3
v_call: TRBV6-5
cdr3_aa: CASQLAGTDTQYF

j_call: TRBJ2-7
v_call: TRBV4-2
cdr3_aa: CASSQDPGGLAGGVEQYF

j_call: TRBJ1-3
v_call: TRBV19
cdr3_aa: CASSALRDEGGNTIYF

j_call: TRBJ1-5
v_call: TRBV21-1
cdr3_aa: CASSKGEGYSNQPQHF

j_call: TRBJ2-2
v_call: TRBV5-1
cdr3_aa: CATETGESGELFF

j_call: TRBJ2-5
v_call: TRBV6-5
cdr3_aa: CASRIGTQQETQYF

j_call: TRBJ1-4
v_call: TRBV7-6
cdr3_aa: CASSLIIGDREGKLFF

j_call: TRBJ2-3
v_call: TRBV11-2
cdr3_aa: CASSLEGDRITDTQYF

j_call: TRBJ2-2
v_call: TRBV7-9
cdr3_aa: CASSETRGYTGELFF

j_call: TRBJ2-3
v_call: TRBV15
cdr3_aa: CATSTSGRVSTDTQYF

j_call: TRBJ2-7
v_call: TRBV7-9
cdr3_aa: CASSLKSRDGGTYEQYF

j_call: TRBJ1-1
v_call: TRBV19
cdr3_aa: CASSAGQGGMNTEAFF

j_call: TRBJ2-1
v_call: TRBV12-3/TRBV12-4
cdr3_aa: CASSLGAAAVF

j_call: TRBJ2-2
v_call: TRBV5-1
cdr3_aa: CASRRGLQGGTSQNTGELFF

j_call: TRBJ2-7
v_call: TRBV15
cdr3_aa: CATSRDHGDSYYEQYF

j_call: TRBJ2-1
v_call: TRBV29-1
cdr3_aa: CSAEDYFQYYNEQFF